This passage covers 28 T cell receptor beta chains from one sample sequenced in a study of monozygotic twins with inflammatory bowel disease. No DNA is given; TCRdb re-called the 5' RACE reads and lists each CDR3 protein once. The sample holds 170,000 or so distinct CDR3 sequences. The source material was blood. These receptors originate from a human donor with ulcerative colitis or Crohn's disease, or a healthy co-twin of an affected twin (not recorded which).

V usage is TRBV7-9 and J usage is TRBJ1-6; TCRdb's D call of TRBD1 is untestable without DNA. This CDR3 spans 15 amino acids. Germline V gene data show CDR1 as SEHNR and CDR2 as FQNEAQ (reference sequence). The CDR3 sequence is CASSPWDRENSPLHF.

V gene TRBV7-8 combines with J gene TRBJ2-3; the D call from TCRdb, TRBD1, cannot be confirmed without DNA. Germline V lookup: CDR1 SGHVS, CDR2 FQNEAQ. The length of the CDR3 is 16 residues. Here the CDR3 reads CASRMRGSVGTDTQYF.

V gene TRBV20-1 combines with J gene TRBJ2-1; TCRdb outputs TRBD1, but without DNA this stays unchecked. Germline-derived CDR1 and CDR2 are DFQATT and SNEGSKA (reference sequence). The CDR3 is made up of 15 amino acids. The CDR3 loop is CSARDRLAGAGEQFF.

The genes are TRBV7-7 and TRBJ2-5; TCRdb's D call of TRBD2 is untestable without DNA. This CDR3 is 18 amino acids long. Per the germline V gene, CDR1 is SSHAT and CDR2 is FNYEAQ (reference sequence). CDR3 protein: CASSLTPVTSGPQETQYF.

V and J are TRBV7-9 and TRBJ1-5. The germline V gene encodes CDR1 SEHNR and CDR2 FQNEAQ (reference sequence). The CDR3 spans 15 residues. CDR3 protein: CPSSLAGRGNQPQHF.

The rearrangement joins TRBV5-1 to TRBJ2-7; TCRdb's D call of TRBD2 is untestable without DNA. Germline V CDR1 and CDR2: SGHRS, YFSETQ. The CDR3 runs 17 residues. CDR3 protein: CASSLDYRAGGPSEQYF.

The chain combines TRBV20-1 with TRBJ2-1; the D call of TRBD2 rests on TCRdb alone, since no DNA is present to check it. The CDR3 runs to 14 residues. CDR1 DFQATT and CDR2 SNEGSKA come from the germline V gene (reference sequence). CDR3 sequence: CSAPAVPARNEQFF.

This chain connects TRBV19 to TRBJ1-5; the D call of TRBD1 rests on TCRdb alone, since no DNA is present to check it. Germline assignment: CDR1 LNHDA and CDR2 SQIVND (reference sequence). This CDR3 is built from 16 residues. Here the CDR3 reads CASSIIGTGSNQPQHF. The full variable domain, completed using reference TRBV19 and TRBJ1-5, is DGGITQSPKYLFRKEGQNVTLSCEQNLNHDAMYWYRQDPGQGLRLIYYSQIVNDFQKGDIAEGYSVSREKKESFPLTVTSAQKNPTAFYLCASSIIGTGSNQPQHFGDGTRLSIL.

The chain's CDR3 is CASKGQGISYEQYF. This chain links TRBV6-1 with TRBJ2-7; lacking DNA, the TRBD1 call made by TCRdb goes unchecked. This CDR3 contains 14 residues. Germline loops: CDR1 MNHNS, CDR2 SASEGT.

The chain links TRBV21-1 to TRBJ1-4; the D gene TCRdb calls, TRBD1, cannot be checked with no DNA. TRBV21-1 is a pseudogene. This CDR3 has 16 amino acids. CDR3 protein: CASSKGRQGNGEKLFF.

The chain recombines TRBV11-1 with TRBJ2-1; with no DNA, the TCRdb D assignment of TRBD2 cannot be verified. In germline, CDR1 is SGHAT, CDR2 FQDESV (reference sequence). CDR3 size: 18 residues. The CDR3 loop is CASSSPRGLAESYNEQFF.

The chain links TRBV20-1 to TRBJ1-3; the D call of TRBD1 rests on TCRdb alone, since no DNA is present to check it. The CDR3 runs 14 residues. Germline V gives CDR1 DFQATT, CDR2 SNEGSKA (reference sequence). The CDR3 spells CSARDDRDGNTIYF.

The chain recombines TRBV20-1 with TRBJ2-3; without DNA, the TCRdb call of TRBD2 cannot be checked. Germline CDR1 is DFQATT and CDR2 is SNEGSKA (reference sequence). This CDR3 is 18 amino acids long. The CDR3 region is CSARAGLAGGSSTDTQYF.

The chain couples TRBV20-1 to TRBJ2-7; TCRdb gives TRBD1 as the D gene, but with no DNA this cannot be confirmed. The CDR3 spans 13 residues. Per germline, CDR1 DFQATT and CDR2 SNEGSKA (reference sequence). This chain's CDR3 is CSAEVDPRGEQYF.

V usage is TRBV29-1 and J usage is TRBJ2-5; TCRdb names TRBD2, which stays unverified in the absence of DNA. CDR3 length: 15 amino acids. Germline assignment: CDR1 SQVTM and CDR2 ANQGSEA. The chain's CDR3 is CSVRSERRAQETQYF.

The chain couples TRBV18 to TRBJ2-7; TCRdb indicates TRBD1, and absent DNA this call remains unverified. The germline V gene has CDR1 KGHSH and CDR2 LQKENI. The CDR3 totals 12 residues. The CDR3 loop is CPSSLAPGEQYF.

This chain connects TRBV25-1 to TRBJ2-1; TCRdb selects TRBD2, and the lack of DNA leaves this call unchecked. This CDR3 comprises 15 residues. Germline assignment: CDR1 MGHDK and CDR2 SYGVNS. The chain's CDR3 is CASSDWGDQYNEQFF.

The chain is built from TRBV18 and TRBJ2-5. CDR1 and CDR2 from the germline V gene are KGHSH and LQKENI. This CDR3 contains 13 residues. The CDR3 reads CASSPLRGETQYF.

The chain joins TRBV10-1 to TRBJ1-4. Per germline, CDR1 WNHNN and CDR2 SYGVQD (reference sequence). This CDR3 has 12 residues. The CDR3 loop reads CASSESGEKLFF.

This CDR3 is CSAARDRDNEQYF. The chain joins TRBV20-1 to TRBJ2-7; the D gene TCRdb calls, TRBD1, cannot be checked with no DNA. The germline V gene encodes CDR1 DFQATT and CDR2 SNEGSKA (reference sequence). This CDR3 comprises 13 residues.

The chain carries TRBV27 and TRBJ2-7; without DNA, the TCRdb call of TRBD1 cannot be checked. The germline gives CDR1 MNHEY, CDR2 SMNVEV (reference sequence). This CDR3 contains 17 residues. The CDR3 sequence: CASSTMLRDRGPHEQYF.

The V call is TRBV28, the J call TRBJ1-2; TCRdb returns TRBD1, unconfirmable since there is no DNA. CDR1 is MDHEN, CDR2 SYDVKM, per germline. The CDR3 sequence is 11 residues long. The CDR3 loop is CASRTGSGYTF.

V usage is TRBV3-1 and J usage is TRBJ2-5; without DNA, the TCRdb call of TRBD2 cannot be checked. The CDR3 covers 18 residues. Germline V gene sequence: CDR1 LGHDT, CDR2 YNNKEL (reference sequence). The CDR3 loop is CASSQDPRVAGWGETQYF.

The J gene is TRBJ1-4, the V gene TRBV20-1. The CDR3 spans 14 residues. Per the germline V gene, CDR1 is DFQATT and CDR2 is SNEGSKA (reference sequence). The CDR3 reads CSARGLGANEKLFF.

This chain connects TRBV5-1 to TRBJ1-1. The CDR3 loop spans 14 amino acids. The germline V gene has CDR1 SGHRS and CDR2 YFSETQ. The CDR3 sequence: CASSLTATNTEAFF.

The chain is built from TRBV6-2 or TRBV6-3 and TRBJ1-2; TCRdb calls TRBD1, which cannot be checked without DNA. CDR1 is MNHEY and CDR2 is SVGEGT in the germline V gene. The CDR3 loop spans 15 amino acids. CDR3 amino acids: CASSPPVWGEGTYTF.

V usage is TRBV5-1 and J usage is TRBJ1-1. This CDR3 comprises 15 residues. Germline V gives CDR1 SGHRS, CDR2 YFSETQ. CDR3 sequence: CASSLASDRNTEAFF.

This chain uses TRBV5-6 with TRBJ1-1; TCRdb proposes TRBD1, but this gene call is untestable without DNA. The CDR3 loop spans 14 amino acids. Germline loops: CDR1 SGHDT, CDR2 YYEEEE. The CDR3 here is CASSLGTGDTEAFF. Using reference TRBV5-6 and TRBJ1-1 for the parts outside the CDR3, the full variable domain is DAGVTQSPTHLIKTRGQQVTLRCSPKSGHDTVSWYQQALGQGPQFIFQYYEEEERQRGNFPDRFSGHQFPNYSSELNVNALLLGDSALYLCASSLGTGDTEAFFGQGTRLTVV.